This T cell receptor (beta chain) derives from a study of post-analysis software for immune sequencing data. Study-wide findings and caveats: Significantly lower normalized Chao1 diversity was seen in multiple sclerosis patients than in controls. With TRBV5-6, TRBV5-1 and TRBV20-1 included, several TRBV segments were more frequent in patients than in controls.

The library was made from cDNA and included unique molecular identifiers. TCRdb passed the PCR reads through MiXCR, listing each CDR3 protein once. The sample holds 150,000 to 200,000 distinct CDR3 sequences, around 28% seen once. In germline, CDR1 is SGDLS, CDR2 YYNGEE. V was clipped by 3 bases and J by 0 bases; unmatched bases: 3. The CDR3 sequence is 16 residues long. In this sample, this clonotype turned up many times. Antigen specificity is unknown. The TCR comes from a girl aged 5 to 17 with multiple sclerosis. Sequenced input: blood. The chain uses TRBV9 and TRBJ2-1; 10 nucleotides line up with TRBD2. The CDR3 spells CASSEASGSSYNEQFF. DNA for the CDR3: TGTGCCAGCAGCGAGGCTAGCGGGAGCTCCTACAATGAGCAGTTCTTC.